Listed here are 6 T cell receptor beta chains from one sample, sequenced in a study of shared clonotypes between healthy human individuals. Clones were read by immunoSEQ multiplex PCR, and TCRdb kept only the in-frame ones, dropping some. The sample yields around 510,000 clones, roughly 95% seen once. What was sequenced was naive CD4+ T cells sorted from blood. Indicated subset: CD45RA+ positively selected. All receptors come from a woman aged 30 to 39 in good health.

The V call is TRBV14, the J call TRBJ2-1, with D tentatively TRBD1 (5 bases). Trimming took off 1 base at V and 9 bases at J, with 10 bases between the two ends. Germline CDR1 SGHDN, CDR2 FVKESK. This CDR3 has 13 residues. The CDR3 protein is CASSQVNQGEQFF. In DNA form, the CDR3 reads TGTGCCAGCAGCCAAGTAAATCAGGGTGAGCAGTTCTTC. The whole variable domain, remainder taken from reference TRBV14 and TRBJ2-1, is EAGVTQFPSHSVIEKGQTVTLRCDPISGHDNLYWYRRVMGKEIKFLLHFVKESKQDESGMPNNRFLAERTGGTYSTLKVQPAELEDSGVYFCASSQVNQGEQFFGPGTRLTVL.

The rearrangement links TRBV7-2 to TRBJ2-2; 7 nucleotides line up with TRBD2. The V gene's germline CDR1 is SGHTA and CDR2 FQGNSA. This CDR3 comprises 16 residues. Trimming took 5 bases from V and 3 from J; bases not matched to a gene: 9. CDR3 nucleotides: TGTGCCAGCAGCCGCATCGCTCTAGCGGACACCGGGGAGCTGTTTTTT. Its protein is CASSRIALADTGELFF.

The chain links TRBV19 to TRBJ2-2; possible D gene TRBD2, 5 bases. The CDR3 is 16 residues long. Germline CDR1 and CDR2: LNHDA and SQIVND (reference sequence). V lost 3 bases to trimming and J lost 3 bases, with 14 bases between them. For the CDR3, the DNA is TGTGCCAGTAGTATTGACGGAGGACGGTACACCGGGGAGCTGTTTTTT. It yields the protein CASSIDGGRYTGELFF. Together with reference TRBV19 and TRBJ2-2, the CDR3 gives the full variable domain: DGGITQSPKYLFRKEGQNVTLSCEQNLNHDAMYWYRQDPGQGLRLIYYSQIVNDFQKGDIAEGYSVSREKKESFPLTVTSAQKNPTAFYLCASSIDGGRYTGELFFGEGSRLTVL.

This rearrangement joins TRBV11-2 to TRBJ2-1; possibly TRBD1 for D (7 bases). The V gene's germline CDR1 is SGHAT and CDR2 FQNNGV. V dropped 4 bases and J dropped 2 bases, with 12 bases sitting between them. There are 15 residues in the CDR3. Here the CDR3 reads CASSSQGGPYNEQFF. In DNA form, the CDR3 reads TGTGCCAGCAGCTCGCAGGGGGGCCCCTACAATGAGCAGTTCTTC. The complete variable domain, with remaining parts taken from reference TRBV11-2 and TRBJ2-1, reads EAGVAQSPRYKIIEKRQSVAFWCNPISGHATLYWYQQILGQGPKLLIQFQNNGVVDDSQLPKDRFSAERLKGVDSTLKIQPAKLEDSAVYLCASSSQGGPYNEQFFGPGTRLTVL.

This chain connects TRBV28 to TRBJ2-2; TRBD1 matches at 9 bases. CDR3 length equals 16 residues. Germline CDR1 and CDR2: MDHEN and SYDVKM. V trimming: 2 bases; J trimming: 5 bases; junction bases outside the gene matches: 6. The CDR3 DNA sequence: TGTGCCAGCAGTTTAGCTCCGGGACAGGGTACCGGGGAGCTGTTTTTT. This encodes CASSLAPGQGTGELFF.

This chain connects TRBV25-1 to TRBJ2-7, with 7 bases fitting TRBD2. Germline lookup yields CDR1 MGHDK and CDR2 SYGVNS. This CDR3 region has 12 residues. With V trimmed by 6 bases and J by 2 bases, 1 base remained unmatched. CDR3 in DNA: TGTGCCAGCAGGGGGGGGACCTACGAGCAGTACTTC. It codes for CASRGGTYEQYF.